The 18 T cell receptor beta chains listed next were all sequenced from one sample in a study of blood T cells in healthy people across ages. Next came a second PCR, run for about 7 to 12 cycles, which used a sample-barcoded 5' primer along with a J-beta primer mix. TCRdb called the 5' RACE reads again in MiXCR, with one record for every CDR3 protein. Altogether 650,000 to 800,000 distinct CDR3 sequences are present, under 55% being singletons, with the ten largest covering around 18%. Sequencing input: blood. These receptors all come from a man in his 60s in good health.

The V and J genes are TRBV6-1 and TRBJ2-7; TRBD1 agrees at 7 bases. After removal of 9 bases from V and 0 bases from J, the junction contained 8 bases not matched to a gene. The CDR3 runs to 14 residues. Germline loops: CDR1 MNHNS, CDR2 SASEGT. CDR3 sequence: CASLGQANSYEQYF. The CDR3 DNA follows: TGTGCCAGTCTCGGACAGGCCAACTCCTACGAGCAGTACTTC.

This chain connects TRBV11-2 to TRBJ2-4; TRBD2 might be the D (7 bases). The CDR3 is made up of 14 amino acids. The germline V gene encodes CDR1 SGHAT and CDR2 FQNNGV. V shed 2 bases and J shed 6 bases, with 11 bases lying between them. The CDR3 nucleotides read TGTGCCAGCAGCTTACTACGGGGGGCAAACATTCAGTACTTC. It translates to CASSLLRGANIQYF.

This clonotype was picked up many times. The chain is built from TRBV7-6 and TRBJ2-5; no definite D call. Between the trimmed V and J ends, which lost 2 bases and 0 bases, there was a span of 1 base. CDR1 is SGHVS, CDR2 FNYEAQ, per germline. The CDR3 runs 12 residues. In DNA form, the CDR3 reads TGTGCCAGCAGCTTAAACCAAGAGACCCAGTACTTC. Amino acids: CASSLNQETQYF.

This clonotype turned up a few times. The V gene is TRBV4-3, the J gene TRBJ1-6, with D tentatively TRBD1 (6 bases). The CDR3 length is 15 residues. V was cut by 4 bases and J by 6 bases, with 13 bases left in between. Germline V lookup: CDR1 LGHNA, CDR2 YSLEER. CDR3 sequence: CASSPRTGSNSPLHF. DNA of the CDR3: TGCGCCAGCAGCCCACGAACAGGGTCTAATTCACCCCTCCACTTT.

This clonotype has only a few counts. This chain uses TRBV20-1 with TRBJ2-5; 11 bases fit TRBD2. J gave up 6 bases and V 4 bases, and 13 bases lay outside the gene matches. CDR3 size: 16 residues. Looked up from germline, CDR1 is DFQATT and CDR2 is SNEGSKA (reference sequence). The CDR3 reads CSATPFGPSGGKTQYF. CDR3 sequence (DNA): TGCAGTGCTACCCCATTCGGGCCTAGCGGGGGGAAGACCCAGTACTTC.

The chain couples TRBV7-6 to TRBJ1-4, with 7 nucleotides matching TRBD1. The V gene end was trimmed by 3 bases and the J gene end by 7 bases; junction bases not matched to a gene: 11. CDR3 length: 16 amino acids. CDR1 is SGHVS, CDR2 FNYEAQ, per germline. The DNA for the CDR3 is TGTGCCAGCAGCTTCATCCCCACAGGGGCTGGTGAAAAACTGTTTTTT. It encodes CASSFIPTGAGEKLFF.

The chain uses TRBV24-1 and TRBJ2-1; TRBD1 matches 11 bases. Germline V gene lookup returns CDR1 KGHDR and CDR2 SFDVKD. Trimming at V came to 2 bases and at J to 9 bases, leaving 8 bases not matched to a gene. The CDR3 contains 16 residues. CDR3 in amino acids: CATSDSGQGASGEQFF. For the CDR3, the DNA is TGTGCCACCAGTGATTCAGGACAGGGGGCTAGTGGTGAGCAGTTCTTC.

This clonotype was found many times. This chain uses TRBV3-1 with TRBJ2-1; 12 bases line up with TRBD1. In germline, CDR1 is LGHDT, CDR2 YNNKEL (reference sequence). The CDR3 loop spans 16 amino acids. J lost 9 bases, V lost 2 bases, and 8 bases had no gene match. CDR3 nucleotide sequence: TGTGCCAGCAGCCAACCCGGGACAGGGGGCTACGGTGAGCAGTTCTTC. Residues: CASSQPGTGGYGEQFF.

The chain employs TRBV3-1 and TRBJ2-3, with 7 positions matching TRBD1. The CDR3 consists of 19 residues. J was trimmed by 1 base and V by 2 bases; bases with no gene match: 15. Germline V CDR1 and CDR2: LGHDT, YNNKEL (reference sequence). The CDR3 DNA sequence: TGTGCCAGCAGCCAAACGATCTTAAGGACAGGCCTCGGCACAGATACGCAGTATTTT. It yields the protein CASSQTILRTGLGTDTQYF.

The chain joins TRBV20-1 to TRBJ1-1, with TRBD1 matching 7 bases. The V and J ends lost 6 bases and 4 bases, in that order; junction bases with no gene match: 8. CDR1 and CDR2 (germline): DFQATT, SNEGSKA (reference sequence). CDR3 length equals 13 residues. The CDR3 is CSAEQTGSTEAFF. The CDR3 DNA follows: TGCAGTGCCGAACAGACAGGGAGCACTGAAGCTTTCTTT.

This clonotype was counted only a few times. The chain links TRBV12-3 or TRBV12-4 to TRBJ2-7; possibly TRBD1 for D (5 bases). This CDR3 comprises 14 residues. V was trimmed by 0 bases and J by 5 bases, leaving 11 bases between them. As DNA, the CDR3 is TGTGCCAGCAGTTTAGCAGGACACTCAGACGAGCAGTACTTC. Residues: CASSLAGHSDEQYF.

This clonotype was detected only once. The chain uses TRBV7-9 and TRBJ2-1, with D maybe TRBD2 (6 bases). Between the trimmed V and J ends, which lost 1 base and 7 bases, there was a span of 17 bases. Germline V gene data show CDR1 as SEHNR and CDR2 as FQNEAQ (reference sequence). This CDR3 is 16 amino acids long. This chain's CDR3 is CASSLEVGGRRNEQFF. The DNA for the CDR3 is TGTGCCAGCAGCTTAGAGGTGGGGGGAAGACGGAATGAGCAGTTCTTC.

This clonotype was seen a few times. The V call is TRBV20-1, the J call TRBJ1-2; maybe TRBD1 (6 bases). This CDR3 has 13 amino acids. Germline lookup yields CDR1 DFQATT and CDR2 SNEGSKA (reference sequence). V was clipped by 5 bases and J by 4 bases, with 14 bases between them. The CDR3 DNA reads TGCAGTGCTTCTGCCGGGACAAGCTATGGCTACACCTTC. Amino acids: CSASAGTSYGYTF.

This clonotype was detected many times. This chain joins TRBV27 and TRBJ2-7; 9 bases line up with TRBD1. The CDR3 is made up of 14 amino acids. Germline V gene sequence: CDR1 MNHEY, CDR2 SMNVEV (reference sequence). V lost 6 bases, J lost 4 bases, and 7 bases stayed unmatched. CDR3 in DNA: TGTGCCAGCAGGGCCCGGGACAGGGAATACGAGCAGTACTTC. This encodes CASRARDREYEQYF.

Notes on this clonotype: The junction differs from germline at one of its ends, possibly a read error. DNA of the CDR3: TGTGTCAGCAGCTGGGGAGGGGGCACAGATACGCAGTATTTT. Protein: CVSSWGGGTDTQYF. V usage is TRBV11-2 and J usage is TRBJ2-3, with 7 nucleotides matching TRBD2. This CDR3 has 14 amino acids. Germline V gives CDR1 SGHAT, CDR2 FQNNGV.

V usage is TRBV28 and J usage is TRBJ2-3; 8 bases align to TRBD2. After removal of 3 bases from V and 0 bases from J, the junction contained 11 bases not matched to a gene. This CDR3 comprises 18 residues. The germline CDR1 and CDR2 sequences are MDHEN and SYDVKM. The CDR3 DNA sequence: TGTGCCAGCAGTTTCGGTAGCGGGGAAACCCCTAGCACAGATACGCAGTATTTT. Encoded protein: CASSFGSGETPSTDTQYF.

This chain uses TRBV15 with TRBJ2-1; D ambiguous. The germline CDR1 and CDR2 sequences are LNHNV and YYDKDF (reference sequence). CDR3 length equals 13 residues. Trimming cost V 8 bases and J 5 bases, with 13 bases left between them. The CDR3 DNA sequence: TGTGCCACCGGTGACGCGAACGACAATGAGCAGTTCTTC. Amino acid sequence: CATGDANDNEQFF.

Worth noting for this clonotype: The DNA is left out, because the CDR3 cannot be placed on it with certainty; the CDR3 is given as TCRdb lists it. The gene calls are TRBV7-3 and TRBJ1-1. A total of 14 residues make up the CDR3, ends included. Germline V lookup: CDR1 SGHTA, CDR2 FQGTGA. The CDR3 is CASSFGQGEGEAFF.